Listed here are 7 T cell receptor beta chains from one sample, sequenced in a study of cytomegalovirus exposure and HLA in healthy donors. PCR involved 60 Vbeta and 13 Jbeta primers. Profiled with immunoSEQ multiplex PCR; TCRdb holds only in-frame clones, not every one. This sample lists 180,000 or so clones; its ten largest clones have roughly 0.83%. Sequencing was carried out using PBMCs. Receptor source: a woman between 18 and 30 years old in good health and CMV-seropositive.

In the case of this clone: Distinct nucleotide sequences in the sample also encode this CDR3. The chain joins TRBV7-9 to TRBJ1-1, with 8 bases fitting TRBD1. The CDR3 loop spans 14 amino acids. Germline lookup yields CDR1 SEHNR and CDR2 FQNEAQ (reference sequence). Unmatched junction bases numbered 2, after V lost 4 bases and J lost 1 base. The CDR3, as DNA: TGTGCCAGCAGCTCCGGACAGGGGAACACTGAAGCTTTCTTT. Protein sequence: CASSSGQGNTEAFF.

The gene calls are TRBV6-9 and TRBJ2-7; 8 positions match TRBD1. CDR3 size: 15 residues. Germline V gives CDR1 MNHGY, CDR2 SVAAGI. The ends lost 8 bases at V and 2 bases at J; junction bases unmatched: 11. For the CDR3, the DNA is TGTGCCAGCGGAGTGCCCGGGACAGGTCCCTACGAGCAGTACTTC. Protein sequence: CASGVPGTGPYEQYF.

The gene calls are TRBV30 and TRBJ2-6; D is unresolved. V gave up 0 bases and J gave up 1 base, with 7 bases separating them. Germline V CDR1 and CDR2: GTSNPN, SVGIG (reference sequence). This CDR3 is 15 amino acids long. The CDR3 is CAWSVLPSGANVLTF. The CDR3 nucleotides are TGTGCCTGGAGTGTACTTCCATCTGGGGCCAACGTCCTGACTTTC.

The V and J genes are TRBV2 and TRBJ2-3, with 14 bases lining up with TRBD2. CDR1 SNHLY and CDR2 FYNNEI come from the germline V gene. CDR3 length: 17 amino acids. The ends lost 1 base at V and 6 bases at J; junction bases unmatched: 6. CDR3 sequence (DNA): TGTGCCAGCAGTGAAGTCGGGACTAGCGGGGGCGCGGATACGCAGTATTTT. It codes for CASSEVGTSGGADTQYF.

This rearrangement joins TRBV5-1 to TRBJ2-3; 8 bases are a match to TRBD1. CDR3 length: 15 amino acids. Unmatched junction bases numbered 4, after V lost 0 bases and J lost 4 bases. Germline values: CDR1 SGHRS, CDR2 YFSETQ. CDR3 coding DNA: TGCGCCAGCAGCTTGGGAGCAGGGGGCGCAGATACGCAGTATTTT. Translation gives CASSLGAGGADTQYF.

The chain couples TRBV19 to TRBJ2-2, with 9 positions matching TRBD1. The CDR3 length is 15 residues. V lost 4 bases to trimming and J lost 6 bases; unmatched junction nucleotides: 6. Germline values: CDR1 LNHDA, CDR2 SQIVND (reference sequence). Written as DNA, the CDR3 is TGTGCCAGTAGTACCCGGGACAGGGTTGCCGGGGAGCTGTTTTTT. The encoded protein is CASSTRDRVAGELFF.

The chain uses TRBV5-1 and TRBJ2-7, with 7 bases fitting TRBD1. V lost 0 bases, J lost 3 bases, and 3 bases stayed unmatched. Germline V gene data show CDR1 as SGHRS and CDR2 as YFSETQ. The length of the CDR3 is 14 residues. In DNA form, the CDR3 reads TGCGCCAGCAGCTTGGGACAGGGTTACTACGAGCAGTACTTC. The encoded protein is CASSLGQGYYEQYF.